The sample holds one count of the clone carrying this T cell receptor (beta chain). These data originate in a study of identical twins. Germline assignment: CDR1 MNHNY and CDR2 SVGAGI (reference sequence). The CDR3 extends over 17 amino acids. TCRdb reprocessed the 5' RACE reads with MiXCR, giving one entry per CDR3 protein. The sample has more than 1.5 million distinct CDR3 sequences, about 32% seen once. The sequencing sample was made of cord blood. This sequence originates from a newborn girl in good health. The chain links TRBV6-6 to TRBJ2-1, with 8 bases that match TRBD2. The DNA end is more similar to TRBJ2-7, so the J call may be wrong. The DNA for the CDR3 is TGTGCCAGCAGTTACCAGAAAAGCGGGAGATCCTACAATGAGCAGTACTTC. As protein: CASSYQKSGRSYNEQYF.